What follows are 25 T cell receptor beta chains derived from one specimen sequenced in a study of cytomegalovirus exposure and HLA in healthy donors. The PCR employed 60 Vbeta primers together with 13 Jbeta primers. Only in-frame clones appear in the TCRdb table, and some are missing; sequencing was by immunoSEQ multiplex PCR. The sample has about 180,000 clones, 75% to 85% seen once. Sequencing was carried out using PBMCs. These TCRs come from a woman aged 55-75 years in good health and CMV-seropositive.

In nucleotides, the CDR3 is TGTGCCAGCAGCCGAGACAGCTCTGGGGCCAACGTCCTGACTTTC. This sequence encodes CASSRDSSGANVLTF. This chain joins TRBV7-2 and TRBJ2-6; D possibly corresponds to TRBD1 (5 bases). Trimming pared 5 bases from V and 0 bases from J, leaving 8 bases between. Germline V gene sequence: CDR1 SGHTA, CDR2 FQGNSA. The CDR3 has 15 amino acids.

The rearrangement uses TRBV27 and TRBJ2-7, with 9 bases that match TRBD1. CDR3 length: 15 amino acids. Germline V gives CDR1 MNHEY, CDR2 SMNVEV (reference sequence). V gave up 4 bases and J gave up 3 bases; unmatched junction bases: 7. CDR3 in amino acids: CASSSGTGSLYEQYF. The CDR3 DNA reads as TGTGCCAGCAGTTCTGGGACAGGGAGCCTCTACGAGCAGTACTTC.

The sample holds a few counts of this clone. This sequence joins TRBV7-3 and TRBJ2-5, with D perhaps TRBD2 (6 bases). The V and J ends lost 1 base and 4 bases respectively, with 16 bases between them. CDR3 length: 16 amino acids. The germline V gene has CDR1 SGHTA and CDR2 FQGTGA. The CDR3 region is CASSLMGGNRVETQYF. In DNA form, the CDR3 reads TGTGCCAGCAGCTTAATGGGCGGGAACCGGGTAGAGACCCAGTACTTC.

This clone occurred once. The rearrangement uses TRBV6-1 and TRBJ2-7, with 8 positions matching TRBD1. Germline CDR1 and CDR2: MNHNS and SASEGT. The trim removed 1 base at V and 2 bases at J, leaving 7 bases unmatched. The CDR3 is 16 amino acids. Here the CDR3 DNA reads TGTGCCAGCAGTGAAGGGGGGACAGGTCTTACCTACGAGCAGTACTTC. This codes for CASSEGGTGLTYEQYF.

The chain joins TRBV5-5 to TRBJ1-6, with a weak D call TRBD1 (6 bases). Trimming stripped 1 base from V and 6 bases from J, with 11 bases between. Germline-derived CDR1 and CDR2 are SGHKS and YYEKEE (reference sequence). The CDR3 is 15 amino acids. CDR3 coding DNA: TGTGCCAGCAGCTTGAAGGACAGCCGTAATTCACCCCTCCACTTT. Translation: CASSLKDSRNSPLHF. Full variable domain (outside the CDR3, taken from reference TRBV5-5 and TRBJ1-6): DAGVTQSPTHLIKTRGQQVTLRCSPISGHKSVSWYQQVLGQGPQFIFQYYEKEERGRGNFPDRFSARQFPNYSSELNVNALLLGDSALYLCASSLKDSRNSPLHFGNGTRLTVT.

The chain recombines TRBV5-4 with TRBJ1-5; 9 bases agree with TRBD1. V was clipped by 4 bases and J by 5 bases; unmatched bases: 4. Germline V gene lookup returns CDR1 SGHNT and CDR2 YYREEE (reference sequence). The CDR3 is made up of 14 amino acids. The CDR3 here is CASSGDREDQPQHF. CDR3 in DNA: TGTGCCAGCAGCGGGGACAGGGAAGATCAGCCCCAGCATTTT.

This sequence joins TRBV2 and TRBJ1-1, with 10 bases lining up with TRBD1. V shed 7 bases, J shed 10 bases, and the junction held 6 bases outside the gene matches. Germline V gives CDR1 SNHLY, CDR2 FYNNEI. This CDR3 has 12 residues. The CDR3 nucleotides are TGTGCCAGCACCTTGGACAGGGGGGGAGCTTTCTTT. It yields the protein CASTLDRGGAFF.

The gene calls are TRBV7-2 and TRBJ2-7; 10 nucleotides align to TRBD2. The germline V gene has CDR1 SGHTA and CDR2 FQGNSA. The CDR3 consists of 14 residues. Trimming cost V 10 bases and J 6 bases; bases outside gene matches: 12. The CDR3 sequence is CATRRESGRGEQYF. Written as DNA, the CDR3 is TGTGCCACTAGGAGAGAGAGCGGGAGGGGCGAGCAGTACTTC.

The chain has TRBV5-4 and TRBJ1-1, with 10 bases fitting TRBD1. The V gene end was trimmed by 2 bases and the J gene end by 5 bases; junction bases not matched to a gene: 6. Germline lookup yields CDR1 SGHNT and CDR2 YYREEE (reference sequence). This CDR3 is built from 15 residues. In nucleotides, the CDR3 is TGTGCCAGCAGCTTAGACAGGGGGCGGAGGACTGAAGCTTTCTTT. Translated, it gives CASSLDRGRRTEAFF.

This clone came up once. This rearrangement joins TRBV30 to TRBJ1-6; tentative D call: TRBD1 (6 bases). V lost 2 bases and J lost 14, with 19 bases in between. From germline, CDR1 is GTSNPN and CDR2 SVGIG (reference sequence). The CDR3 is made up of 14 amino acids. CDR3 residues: CAWSFRRGGEALHF. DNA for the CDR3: TGTGCCTGGAGTTTCCGCAGGGGAGGGGAGGCCCTCCACTTT.

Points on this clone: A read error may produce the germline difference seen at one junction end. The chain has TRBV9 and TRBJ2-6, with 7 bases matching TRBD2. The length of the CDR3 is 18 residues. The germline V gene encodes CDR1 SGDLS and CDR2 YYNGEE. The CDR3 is CASSVLPAGYSGANGLTF. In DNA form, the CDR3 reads TGTGCCAGCAGCGTTTTGCCAGCGGGGTACTCTGGGGCCAACGGCCTGACTTTC.

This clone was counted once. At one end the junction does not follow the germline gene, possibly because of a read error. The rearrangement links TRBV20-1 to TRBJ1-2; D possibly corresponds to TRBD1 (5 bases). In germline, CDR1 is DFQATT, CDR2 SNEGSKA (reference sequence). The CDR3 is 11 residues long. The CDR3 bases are TGCAGTGCTTCGGGGGTACAGGCGTGGAGATTC. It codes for CSASGVQAWRF.

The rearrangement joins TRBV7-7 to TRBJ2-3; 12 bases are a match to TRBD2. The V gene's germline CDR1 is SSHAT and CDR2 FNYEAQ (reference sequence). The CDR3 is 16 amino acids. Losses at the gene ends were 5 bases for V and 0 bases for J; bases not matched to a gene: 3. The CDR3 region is CASSPLAGGSTDTQYF. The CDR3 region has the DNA TGTGCCAGCAGCCCACTAGCGGGGGGCAGCACAGATACGCAGTATTTT.

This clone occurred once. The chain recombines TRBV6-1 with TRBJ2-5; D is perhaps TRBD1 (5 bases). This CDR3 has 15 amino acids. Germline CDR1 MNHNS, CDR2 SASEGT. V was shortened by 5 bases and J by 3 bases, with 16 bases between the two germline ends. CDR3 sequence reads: CASSHRSAGKETQYF. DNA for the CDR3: TGTGCCAGCAGTCATCGGTCGGCAGGGAAAGAGACCCAGTACTTC.

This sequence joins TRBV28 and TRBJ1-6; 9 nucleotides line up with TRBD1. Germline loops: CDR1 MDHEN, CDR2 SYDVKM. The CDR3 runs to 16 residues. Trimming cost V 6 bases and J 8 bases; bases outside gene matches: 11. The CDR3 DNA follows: TGTGCCAGCAGGGGGGGGACAGGGCGGGTTGATTCACCCCTCCACTTT. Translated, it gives CASRGGTGRVDSPLHF.

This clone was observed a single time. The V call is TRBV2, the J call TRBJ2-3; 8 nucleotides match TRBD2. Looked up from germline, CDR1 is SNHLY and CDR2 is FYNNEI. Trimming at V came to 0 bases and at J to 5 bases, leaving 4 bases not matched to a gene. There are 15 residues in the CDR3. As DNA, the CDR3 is TGTGCCAGCAGTGAAGCCGGCGGGGGGCAAGATACGCAGTATTTT. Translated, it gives CASSEAGGGQDTQYF.

The CDR3 protein is CASSVDRTGEAFF. DNA of the CDR3: TGTGCCAGCAGCGTAGATCGTACAGGAGAAGCTTTCTTT. The J gene is TRBJ1-1, the V gene TRBV9, with D tentatively TRBD1 (5 bases). The germline gives CDR1 SGDLS, CDR2 YYNGEE. This CDR3 region has 13 residues. V lost 0 bases and J lost 8, with 11 bases in between.

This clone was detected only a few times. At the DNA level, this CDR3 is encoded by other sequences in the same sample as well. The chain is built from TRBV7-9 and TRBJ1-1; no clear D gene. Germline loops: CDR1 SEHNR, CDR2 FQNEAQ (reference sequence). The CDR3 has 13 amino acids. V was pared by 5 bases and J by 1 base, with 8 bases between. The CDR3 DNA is TGTGCCAGCAGCCTAAGCTGGAACACTGAAGCTTTCTTT. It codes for CASSLSWNTEAFF.

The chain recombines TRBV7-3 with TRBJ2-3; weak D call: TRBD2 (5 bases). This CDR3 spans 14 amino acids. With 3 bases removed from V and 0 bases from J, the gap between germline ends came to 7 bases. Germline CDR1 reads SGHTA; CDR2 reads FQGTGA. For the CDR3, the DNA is TGTGCCAGCAGCTTCAGACTAAGCACAGATACGCAGTATTTT. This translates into CASSFRLSTDTQYF.

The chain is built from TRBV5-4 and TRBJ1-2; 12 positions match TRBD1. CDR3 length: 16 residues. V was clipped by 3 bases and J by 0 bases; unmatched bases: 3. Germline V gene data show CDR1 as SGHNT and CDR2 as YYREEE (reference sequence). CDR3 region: CASSSGTGGSNYGYTF. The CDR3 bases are TGTGCCAGCAGCTCCGGGACAGGGGGCTCTAACTATGGCTACACCTTC.

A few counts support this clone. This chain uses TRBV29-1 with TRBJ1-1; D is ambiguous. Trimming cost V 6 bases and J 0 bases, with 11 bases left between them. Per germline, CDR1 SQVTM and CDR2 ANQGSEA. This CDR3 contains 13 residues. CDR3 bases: TGCAGCGTGACCGCGGGCTTGAACACTGAAGCTTTCTTT. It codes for CSVTAGLNTEAFF.

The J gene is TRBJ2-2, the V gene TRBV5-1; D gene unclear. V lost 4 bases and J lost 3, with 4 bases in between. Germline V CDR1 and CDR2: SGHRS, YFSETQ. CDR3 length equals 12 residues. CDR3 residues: CASSEYTGELFF. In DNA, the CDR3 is TGCGCCAGCAGCGAGTACACCGGGGAGCTGTTTTTT. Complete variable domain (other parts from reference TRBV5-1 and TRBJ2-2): KAGVTQTPRYLIKTRGQQVTLSCSPISGHRSVSWYQQTPGQGLQFLFEYFSETQRNKGNFPGRFSGRQFSNSRSEMNVSTLELGDSALYLCASSEYTGELFFGEGSRLTVL.

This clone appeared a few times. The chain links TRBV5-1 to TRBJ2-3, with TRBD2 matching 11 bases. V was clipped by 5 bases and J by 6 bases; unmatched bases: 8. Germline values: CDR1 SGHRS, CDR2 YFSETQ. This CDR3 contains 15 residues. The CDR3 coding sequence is TGCGCCAGCAGTTATAGCGGGGGGGCCCTGGATACGCAGTATTTT. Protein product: CASSYSGGALDTQYF. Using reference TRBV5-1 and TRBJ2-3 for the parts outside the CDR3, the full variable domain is KAGVTQTPRYLIKTRGQQVTLSCSPISGHRSVSWYQQTPGQGLQFLFEYFSETQRNKGNFPGRFSGRQFSNSRSEMNVSTLELGDSALYLCASSYSGGALDTQYFGPGTRLTVL.

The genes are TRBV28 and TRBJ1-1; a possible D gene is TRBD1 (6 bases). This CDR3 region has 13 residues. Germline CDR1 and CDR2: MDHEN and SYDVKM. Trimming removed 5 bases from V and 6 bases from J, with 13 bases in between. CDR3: CASSPTGLAEAFF. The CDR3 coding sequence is TGTGCCAGCAGTCCAACAGGGCTAGCTGAAGCTTTCTTT.

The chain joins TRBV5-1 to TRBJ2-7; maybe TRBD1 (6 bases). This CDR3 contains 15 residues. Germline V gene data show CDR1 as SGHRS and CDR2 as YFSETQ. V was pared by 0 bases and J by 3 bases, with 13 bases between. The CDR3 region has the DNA TGCGCCAGCAGCTTGGTCGCAGGGGCAAGCTACGAGCAGTACTTC. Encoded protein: CASSLVAGASYEQYF.